A single sample is the source of the 5 T cell receptor beta chains below, sequenced in a study of early T cells in non-severe SARS-CoV-2 infection. TCRdb re-called the 5' RACE reads through MiXCR, storing one row per CDR3 protein. Of around 70,000 distinct CDR3 sequences listed, 9% to 15% are singletons. Material for sequencing was whole blood. These receptors all come from an adult who was a healthcare worker with PCR-confirmed SARS-CoV-2 infection or an uninfected control (not recorded which).

V and J are TRBV7-9 and TRBJ1-5; D remains ambiguous. This CDR3 spans 13 amino acids. Germline loops: CDR1 SEHNR, CDR2 FQNEAQ (reference sequence). The ends were cut back, 5 bases at V and 0 bases at J, with 5 bases in the middle. The CDR3 region is CASSDYSNQPQHF. In DNA form, the CDR3 reads TGTGCCAGCAGCGACTATAGCAATCAGCCCCAGCATTTT.

This clonotype was seen repeatedly, ten times or more. The chain recombines TRBV6-2 or TRBV6-3 with TRBJ2-3, with TRBD2 matching 13 bases. CDR1 and CDR2 (germline): MNHEY, SVGEGT. CDR3 length: 15 amino acids. V gave up 5 bases and J gave up 6 bases; unmatched junction bases: 5. The chain's CDR3 is CASSMGLAGSDTQYF. Here the CDR3 DNA reads TGTGCCAGCAGTATGGGACTAGCGGGGTCGGATACGCAGTATTTT.

This rearrangement joins TRBV27 to TRBJ1-6; D remains ambiguous. There are 14 residues in the CDR3. The ends were cut back, 4 bases at V and 7 bases at J, with 11 bases in the middle. The germline V gene has CDR1 MNHEY and CDR2 SMNVEV (reference sequence). Here the CDR3 reads CASSSPGLNSPLHF. CDR3 coding DNA: TGTGCCAGCAGTTCCCCCGGTCTAAATTCACCCCTCCACTTT.

The table lists this clonotype with many counts. The chain uses TRBV11-2 and TRBJ2-1; TRBD2 matches 8 bases. The CDR3 spans 17 residues. The J segment lost 0 bases and the V segment lost 5 bases, leaving 9 bases of the junction unmatched. Germline CDR1 SGHAT, CDR2 FQNNGV. For the CDR3, the DNA is TGTGCCAGCAGCCAATTCTCGGGAGGGCCCTCCTACAATGAGCAGTTCTTC. It yields the protein CASSQFSGGPSYNEQFF.

This clonotype was seen repeatedly, ten times or more. The CDR3 coding sequence is TGTGCCAGCAGTCCCAAGGGGGGCGGACAGCCCCAGCATTTT. Amino acids: CASSPKGGGQPQHF. This chain links TRBV7-2 with TRBJ1-5, with D tentatively TRBD1 (6 bases). The CDR3 spans 14 residues. Germline CDR1 and CDR2: SGHTA and FQGNSA. The V end was cut by 6 bases, the J end by 7 bases, with 16 bases between.